The 5 T cell receptor beta chains in this list originate from one sample, sequenced in a study of CD8+ T cells in alopecia areata. Following extraction, RNA underwent reverse transcription to cDNA, which served as the sequencing template. Here immunoSEQ multiplex PCR was the method, and the copy in TCRdb shows in-frame clones only, minus some. The table has some 170,000 clones, approximately 52% seen once. The treatment denotes: oral pan-JAK inhibitor, 5-10 mg twice daily. The source material was CD4+ T cells sorted from blood, sampled between weeks 55 and 70, from a patient treated with tofacitinib. These TCRs come from a human donor with alopecia areata.

In the case of this clone: The same CDR3 can be traced to other DNA sequences in this sample. The genes are TRBV5-1 and TRBJ1-1; unclear D gene. V was clipped by 0 bases and J by 3 bases, with 0 bases between them. This CDR3 is 11 amino acids long. Germline V gives CDR1 SGHRS, CDR2 YFSETQ. The CDR3 bases are TGCGCCAGCAGCTTGGACACTGAAGCTTTCTTT. Translated: CASSLDTEAFF.

This chain connects TRBV25-1 to TRBJ2-3; 9 bases match TRBD1. CDR1 is MGHDK, CDR2 SYGVNS, per germline. Losses at the gene ends were 4 bases for V and 2 bases for J; bases not matched to a gene: 4. This CDR3 is built from 15 residues. The CDR3 reads CASSGRTGVTDTQYF. The DNA for the CDR3 is TGTGCCAGCAGTGGAAGGACAGGGGTCACAGATACGCAGTATTTT.

This chain connects TRBV5-4 to TRBJ2-5; D gene uncertain. This CDR3 has 14 amino acids. Germline CDR1 and CDR2: SGHNT and YYREEE (reference sequence). Deletions cut 1 base from V and 4 bases from J, with 11 bases between. This CDR3 is CASSLLPDRETQYF. Here the CDR3 DNA reads TGTGCCAGCAGCTTGTTGCCGGATCGAGAGACCCAGTACTTC.

CDR3 region: CSVDENTGELFF. CDR3 coding DNA: TGCAGCGTTGACGAGAACACCGGGGAGCTGTTTTTT. The chain uses TRBV29-1 and TRBJ2-2; D uncertain. The V gene lost 3 bases and the J gene lost 1 base, with 3 bases spanning the gap. The CDR3 is 12 amino acids. In germline, CDR1 is SQVTM, CDR2 ANQGSEA.

The gene calls are TRBV6-5 and TRBJ1-1; no firm D call. V was cut by 5 bases and J by 2 bases, with 9 bases left in between. Germline-derived CDR1 and CDR2 are MNHEY and SVGAGI. This CDR3 contains 13 residues. The CDR3 DNA is TGTGCCAGCAGTCCTCGGCAAAACACTGAAGCTTTCTTT. It codes for CASSPRQNTEAFF.